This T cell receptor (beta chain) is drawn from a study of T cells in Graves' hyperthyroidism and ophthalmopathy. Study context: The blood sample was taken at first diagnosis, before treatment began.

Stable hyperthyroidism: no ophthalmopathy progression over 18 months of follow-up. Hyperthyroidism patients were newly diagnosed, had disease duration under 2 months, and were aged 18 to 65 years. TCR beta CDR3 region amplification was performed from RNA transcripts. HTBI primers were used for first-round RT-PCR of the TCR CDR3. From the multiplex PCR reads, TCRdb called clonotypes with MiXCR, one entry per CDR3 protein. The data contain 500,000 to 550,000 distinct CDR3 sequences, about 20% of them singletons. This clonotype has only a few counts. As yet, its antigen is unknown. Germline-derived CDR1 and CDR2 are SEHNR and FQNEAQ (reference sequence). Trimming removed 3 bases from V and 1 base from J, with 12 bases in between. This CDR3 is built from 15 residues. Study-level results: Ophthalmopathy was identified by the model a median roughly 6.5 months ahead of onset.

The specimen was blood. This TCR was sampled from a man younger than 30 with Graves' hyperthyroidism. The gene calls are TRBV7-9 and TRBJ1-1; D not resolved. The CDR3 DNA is TGTGCCAGCAGCTTCGGGTGGCGGGGGAACACTGAAGCTTTCTTT. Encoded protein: CASSFGWRGNTEAFF.